What follows describes a single T cell receptor beta chain. What it binds is unknown. This sample is part of a study of cytotoxic CD8 clonotypes in ibrutinib-treated CLL. For the study at large: Sequenced samples delivered averages of some 260,000 productive templates and tens of thousands of productive rearrangements.

Overall study findings and caveats: Public clonotypes, an uncommon group, contracted or remained stable on treatment.

Germline CDR1 is MNHEY and CDR2 is SMNVEV (reference sequence). V was pared by 3 bases and J by 4 bases, with 5 bases of the junction left unmatched. This CDR3 contains 15 residues. The TCR beta libraries used 2 to 2.5 micrograms of genomic DNA that came from cryopreserved PBMCs. Clones were read by immunoSEQ multiplex PCR, and TCRdb kept only the in-frame ones, dropping some. The sample consists of 300,000 to 350,000 clones, roughly 79% of them appearing once. The V and J genes are TRBV27 and TRBJ2-3, with 9 bases identical to TRBD2. Sample: PBMCs, taken before ibrutinib treatment. The sequence was collected from a human donor with chronic lymphocytic leukemia. The DNA of the CDR3 is TGTGCCAGCAGTTTCGCTAGCGGGAACCCAGATACGCAGTATTTT. Translating gives CASSFASGNPDTQYF.